This is a list of T cell receptor beta chains from one sample in a study of OX40 agonist ivuxolimab in advanced cancers. Sequenced by immunoSEQ multiplex PCR; TCRdb stores in-frame clones only, minus some. The table lists roughly 40,000 clones, 85% to 90% of them singletons, with 21% in the top ten. Specimen: CD4+ or CD8+ T cells sorted from blood, collected in a trial of the OX40 agonist ivuxolimab. Source of these receptors: an adult with an advanced solid tumor such as melanoma, head and neck, liver or kidney cancer. Each CDR3 is given without its conserved first and last residue. Rows may omit the clone size; those that give it use once, few, many or a size class.

J: TRBJ1-1; length: 16; V: TRBV27; size: .; CDR3: ATQGRSGDFRGNTEAF
J: TRBJ2-3; length: 13; V: TRBV6-5; size: .; CDR3: ASSYDGQGLDTQY
J: TRBJ2-1; length: 14; V: TRBV19; size: .; CDR3: ASTGEWGFSYNEQF
J: TRBJ1-1; length: 13; V: TRBV7-6; size: .; CDR3: ASSLGTGLNTEAF
J: TRBJ2-3; length: 13; V: TRBV2; size: .; CDR3: ASSDGAASTDTQY
J: TRBJ2-3; length: 13; V: TRBV7-9; size: .; CDR3: ASSLRASGGDTQY
J: TRBJ2-3; length: 12; V: TRBV6-5; size: .; CDR3: ASSYLGSTDTQY
J: TRBJ2-5; length: 13; V: TRBV4-3; size: .; CDR3: ASSDGTGLGETQY
J: TRBJ1-1; length: 17; V: TRBV4-3; size: .; CDR3: ASSQEGGETGRWNTEAF
J: TRBJ1-1; length: 12; V: TRBV2; size: .; CDR3: ASSRNEGLTEAF
J: TRBJ2-2; length: 13; V: TRBV4-2; size: .; CDR3: ASSPGPGETGELF
J: TRBJ2-2; length: 12; V: TRBV6-6; size: .; CDR3: ASSGGANTGELF
J: TRBJ1-6; length: 15; V: TRBV4-2; size: .; CDR3: ASSQGEGEFYNSPLH
J: TRBJ1-5; length: 13; V: TRBV5-4; size: .; CDR3: ASSLARSGGQPQH
J: TRBJ1-6; length: 10; V: TRBV13; size: .; CDR3: ASSPGPSPLH
J: TRBJ2-2; length: 11; V: TRBV11-1; size: few; CDR3: ASGSTNTGELF
J: TRBJ2-4; length: 13; V: TRBV28; size: .; CDR3: ASSTHRAFSNIQY
J: TRBJ1-4; length: 14; V: TRBV21-1; size: once; CDR3: ASSKWTGSTNEKLF
J: TRBJ2-2; length: 11; V: TRBV6-5; size: .; CDR3: ASSYGSAGELF
J: TRBJ1-2; length: 15; V: TRBV5-1; size: .; CDR3: ASSLAGGGTINYGYT
J: TRBJ1-1; length: 12; V: TRBV6-6; size: .; CDR3: ASSYSILNTEAF
J: TRBJ1-2; length: 10; V: TRBV6-5; size: .; CDR3: ASSLNQGDYT
J: TRBJ2-2; length: 12; V: TRBV9; size: once; CDR3: ASSVDGFNGELF
J: TRBJ1-1; length: 15; V: TRBV7-9; size: .; CDR3: ASSLVMRVGQSTEAF
J: TRBJ2-7; length: 10; V: TRBV7-9; size: few; CDR3: ASSLGSYEQY